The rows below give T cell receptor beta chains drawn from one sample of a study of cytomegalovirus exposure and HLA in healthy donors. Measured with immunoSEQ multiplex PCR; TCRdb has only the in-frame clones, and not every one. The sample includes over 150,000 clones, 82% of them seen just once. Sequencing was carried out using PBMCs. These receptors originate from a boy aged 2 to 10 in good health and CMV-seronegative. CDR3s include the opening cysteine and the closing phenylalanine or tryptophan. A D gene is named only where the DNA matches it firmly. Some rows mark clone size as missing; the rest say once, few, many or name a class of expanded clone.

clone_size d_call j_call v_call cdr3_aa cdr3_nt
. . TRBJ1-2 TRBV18 CASSPGARQNYGYTF TGTGCCAGCTCACCCGGCGCCCGACAGAACTATGGCTACACCTTC
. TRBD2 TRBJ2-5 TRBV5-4 CASSLEAGGVQTQYF TGTGCCAGCAGCTTGGAAGCGGGGGGGGTCCAGACCCAGTACTTC
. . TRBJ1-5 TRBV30 CAWSVRGILNQPQHF TGTGCCTGGAGTGTACGGGGGATCTTAAATCAGCCCCAGCATTTT
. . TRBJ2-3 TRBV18 CASSPLADTQYF TGTGCCAGCTCACCACTCGCAGATACGCAGTATTTT
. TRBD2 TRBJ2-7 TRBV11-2 CASTQRGLAGGPYEQYF TGTGCCAGCACCCAAAGGGGACTAGCGGGGGGGCCGTACGAGCAGTACTTC
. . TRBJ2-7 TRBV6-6 CASSFAEGYRVQYF TGTGCCAGCAGTTTCGCTGAGGGCTACCGGGTGCAGTACTTC
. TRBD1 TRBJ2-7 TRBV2 CASRRNRDRVYEQYF TGTGCCAGCAGGAGAAACCGGGACAGGGTTTACGAGCAGTACTTC
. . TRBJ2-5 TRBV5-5 CASSLGVRGGRGETQYF TGTGCCAGCAGCTTGGGGGTACGCGGGGGCCGGGGAGAGACCCAGTACTTC
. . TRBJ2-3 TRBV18 CASSPPLVSGNTDTQYF TGTGCCAGCTCACCACCCCTGGTTAGCGGAAACACAGATACGCAGTATTTT
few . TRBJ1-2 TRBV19 CASSIRGVKYYGYTF TGTGCCAGTAGTATAAGGGGCGTCAAATATTATGGCTACACCTTC
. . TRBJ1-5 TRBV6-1 CASRDTNQPQHF TGTGCCAGCCGGGACACAAATCAGCCCCAGCATTTT
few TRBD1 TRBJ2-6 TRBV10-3 CAIPVPGQGASGANVLTF TGTGCCATCCCAGTTCCGGGACAGGGAGCCTCTGGGGCCAACGTCCTGACTTTC
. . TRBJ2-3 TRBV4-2 CASSQEGRGKTDTQYF TGTGCCAGCAGCCAAGAAGGTAGAGGGAAGACAGATACGCAGTATTTT
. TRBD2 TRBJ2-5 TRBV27 CASSTGGANQYF TGTGCCAGCTCAACGGGGGGGGCTAACCAGTACTTC
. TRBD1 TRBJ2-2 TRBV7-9 CSSSIDRGLSGTGELFF TGTTCCAGCAGCATTGACAGGGGCTTATCGGGAACCGGGGAGCTGTTTTTT
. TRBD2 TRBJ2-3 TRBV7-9 CASSLSGDHTDTQYF TGTGCCAGCAGCCTTAGCGGGGACCACACGGATACGCAGTATTTT
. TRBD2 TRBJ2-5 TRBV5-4 CASSPPTSGAETQYF TGTGCCAGCAGCCCCCCGACTAGCGGTGCGGAGACCCAGTACTTC
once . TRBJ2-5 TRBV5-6 CASSLEGGETQYF TGTGCCAGCAGCTTAGAGGGCGGGGAGACCCAGTACTTC
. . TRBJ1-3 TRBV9 CASSQVQGPGNTIYF TGTGCCAGCAGCCAGGTACAGGGTCCTGGAAACACCATATATTTT
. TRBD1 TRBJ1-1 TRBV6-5 CASTNDRGTAEAFF TGTGCCAGCACGAATGACAGGGGAACGGCTGAAGCTTTCTTT
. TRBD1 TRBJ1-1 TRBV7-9 CASSLGTEWIMNTEAFF TGTGCCAGCAGTTTAGGGACAGAGTGGATTATGAACACTGAAGCTTTCTTT
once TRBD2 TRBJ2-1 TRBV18 CASSPGGLVINEQFF TGTGCCAGCTCACCAGGAGGACTAGTTATCAATGAGCAGTTCTTC
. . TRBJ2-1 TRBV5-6 CASSPDRVSYNEQFF TGTGCCAGCAGCCCGGACAGAGTTTCCTACAATGAGCAGTTCTTC
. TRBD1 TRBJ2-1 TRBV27 CASGDTGDNEQFF TGTGCCAGCGGGGACACAGGGGACAATGAGCAGTTCTTC
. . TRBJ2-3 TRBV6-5 CASSTFGGPDTQYF TGTGCCAGCAGTACCTTCGGAGGGCCAGATACGCAGTATTTT
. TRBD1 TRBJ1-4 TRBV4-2 CASSQGRSGTGNEKLFF TGTGCCAGCAGCCAAGGAAGGTCCGGGACAGGAAATGAAAAACTGTTTTTT
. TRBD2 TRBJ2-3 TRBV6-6 CASSGLADTQYF TGTGCCAGCAGCGGACTAGCTGATACGCAGTATTTT
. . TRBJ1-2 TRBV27 CASSLSRNGIRYGYTF TGTGCCAGCAGTTTATCACGAAACGGGATCCGCTATGGCTACACCTTC
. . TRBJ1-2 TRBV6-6 CASSRGGEGYDYGYTF TGTGCCAGCAGCCGCGGGGGGGAAGGGTATGACTATGGCTACACCTTC
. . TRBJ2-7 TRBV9 CASSVAGEVGVTHEQYF TGTGCCAGCAGCGTAGCTGGAGAAGTTGGAGTAACCCACGAGCAGTACTTC
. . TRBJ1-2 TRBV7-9 CASSLATVGSNYGYTF TGTGCCAGCAGCTTAGCGACCGTCGGGAGTAACTATGGCTACACCTTC
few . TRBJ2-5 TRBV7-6 CASSLGTTGGIEETQYF TGTGCCAGCAGCTTAGGGACTACGGGGGGCATAGAAGAGACCCAGTACTTC